These T cell receptor beta chains were read from a single sample in a study of blood T cell repertoires in COVID-19. Method: immunoSEQ multiplex PCR; TCRdb's copy keeps in-frame clones and lacks some. Here the sample spans more than 250,000 clones, around 83% being singletons. Sequencing used peripheral blood. The source is a young man with active or convalescent COVID-19. Each CDR3 is given with its conserved first and last residue.

TRBV7-9	16	TRBJ1-2	CASSYIGTGGVWRYTF
TRBV27	16	TRBJ1-4	CASSKLGQGRNEKLFF
TRBV19	13	TRBJ2-5	CASSPSQAETQYF
TRBV5-1	13	TRBJ1-1	CASSLYPSTEAFF
TRBV5-1	13	TRBJ2-7	CASSLDSIYEQYF
TRBV28	16	TRBJ1-2	CATQEGDRGLSWGYTF
TRBV7-9	16	TRBJ2-3	CASSLIRLAATDTQYF
TRBV14	13	TRBJ1-5	CASSQRNNQPQHF
TRBV19	13	TRBJ1-4	CASSGDRREKLFF
TRBV29-1	13	TRBJ2-7	CSAVSREGREQYF
TRBV19	16	TRBJ2-4	CASQVAGDQLQNIQYF
TRBV14	13	TRBJ1-1	CASSQEVYSEAFF
TRBV19	15	TRBJ2-2	CASSPLAANTGELFF
TRBV6-5	14	TRBJ1-2	CASSYSSGQGLNTF
TRBV29-1	12	TRBJ2-1	CSVATSLGEQFF
TRBV7-2	12	TRBJ1-2	CASSSTWSGYTF
TRBV28	13	TRBJ2-7	CASSGTASYEQYF
TRBV24-1	16	TRBJ2-2	CATSDSARGEPGELFF
TRBV19	16	TRBJ2-1	CASNPWGGDHYNEQFF
TRBV11-3	14	TRBJ1-1	CASSAGGSNTEAFF
TRBV14	18	TRBJ2-6	CASSQVEGATSGANVLTF
TRBV2	14	TRBJ2-7	CASTMGQGSYEQYF
TRBV5-1	14	TRBJ1-1	CASSLGGAETEAFF